This entry describes one T cell receptor (beta chain). TCRdb keeps only in-frame clones here, not all; method: immunoSEQ multiplex PCR. The repertoire consists of 200,000 to 250,000 clones, with about 95% occurring once and the leading ten covering 1.5% to 2%. This entry is derived from a study of T cell responses to AZD1222 COVID-19 vaccine. The ends were cut back, 2 bases at V and 6 bases at J, with 7 bases in the middle. The CDR3 contains 13 residues. Germline assignment: CDR1 SGHTA and CDR2 FQGTGA. The sequencing used peripheral blood, collected 28 days after the second dose of the MenACWY control vaccine. This receptor was obtained from an adult who received the MenACWY meningococcal vaccine as a control. The chain joins TRBV7-3 to TRBJ2-2; D may correspond to TRBD1 or TRBD2 (5 bases each). The DNA of the CDR3 is TGTGCCAGCAGCTTACAGGGAGCCGGGGAGCTGTTTTTT. Translation gives CASSLQGAGELFF.